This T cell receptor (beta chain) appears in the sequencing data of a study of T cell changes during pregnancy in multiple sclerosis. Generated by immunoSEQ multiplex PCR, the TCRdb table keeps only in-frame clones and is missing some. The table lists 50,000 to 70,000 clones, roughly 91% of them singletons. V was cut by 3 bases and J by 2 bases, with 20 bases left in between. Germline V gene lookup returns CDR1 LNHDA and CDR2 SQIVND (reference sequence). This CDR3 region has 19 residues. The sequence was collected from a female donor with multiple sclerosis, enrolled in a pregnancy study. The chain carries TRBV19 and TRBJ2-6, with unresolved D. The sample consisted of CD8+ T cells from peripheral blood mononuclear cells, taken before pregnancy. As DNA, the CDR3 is TGTGCCAGTAGTATGGTGGCCATAACAGTTCCTCCTGGGGCCAACGTCCTGACTTTC. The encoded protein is CASSMVAITVPPGANVLTF. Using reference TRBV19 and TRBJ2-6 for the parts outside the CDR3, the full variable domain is DGGITQSPKYLFRKEGQNVTLSCEQNLNHDAMYWYRQDPGQGLRLIYYSQIVNDFQKGDIAEGYSVSREKKESFPLTVTSAQKNPTAFYLCASSMVAITVPPGANVLTFGAGSRLTVL.